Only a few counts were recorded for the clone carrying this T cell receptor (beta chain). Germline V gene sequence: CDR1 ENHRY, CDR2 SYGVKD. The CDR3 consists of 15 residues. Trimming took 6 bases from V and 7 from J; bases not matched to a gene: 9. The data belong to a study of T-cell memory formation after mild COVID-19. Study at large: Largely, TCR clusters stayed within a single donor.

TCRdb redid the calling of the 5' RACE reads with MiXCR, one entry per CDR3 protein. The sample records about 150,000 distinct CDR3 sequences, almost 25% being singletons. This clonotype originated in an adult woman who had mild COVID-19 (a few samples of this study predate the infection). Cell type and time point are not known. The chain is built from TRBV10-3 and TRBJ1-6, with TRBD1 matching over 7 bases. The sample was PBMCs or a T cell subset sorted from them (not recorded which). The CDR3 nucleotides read TGTGCCATCAGCAACTGGGACAGCACCAATTCACCCCTCCACTTT. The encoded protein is CAISNWDSTNSPLHF.